Shown below are 26 T cell receptor beta chains from a single sample sequenced in a study of T cell responses to AZD1222 COVID-19 vaccine. Clones were sequenced by immunoSEQ multiplex PCR, and TCRdb holds only the in-frame ones, with some missing. The table has 100,000 to 120,000 clones, roughly 89% seen once. The source material was peripheral blood, sampled 28 days after the second AZD1222 dose. These receptors were collected from an adult who received the AZD1222 COVID-19 vaccine.

This chain joins TRBV21-1 and TRBJ1-5. TRBV21-1 is labeled a pseudogene. The CDR3 runs to 17 residues. The CDR3 region has the DNA TGTGCCAGCAGCAAAGCGCTTCCCACGTCCTTCAATCAGCCCCAGCATTTT. This codes for CASSKALPTSFNQPQHF.

This sequence joins TRBV21-1 and TRBJ2-3; TRBD2 is taken as the D call from the table, unchecked against the DNA. TRBV21-1 is a pseudogene. The CDR3 loop spans 13 amino acids. The CDR3 reads CASSKGGGDTQYF. As DNA, the CDR3 is TGTGCCAGCAGCAAAGGCGGGGGAGATACGCAGTATTTT.

The chain carries TRBV13 and TRBJ2-1; weak D call: TRBD1 (6 bases). This CDR3 region has 14 residues. V lost 6 bases and J lost 6, with 15 bases in between. Per germline, CDR1 PRHDT and CDR2 FYEKMQ (reference sequence). CDR3: CASRLTTGRNEQFF. CDR3 bases: TGTGCCAGCAGGCTTACCACAGGGCGCAATGAGCAGTTCTTC. The whole variable domain, filled in from reference TRBV13 and TRBJ2-1, reads AAGVIQSPRHLIKEKRETATLKCYPIPRHDTVYWYQQGPGQDPQFLISFYEKMQSDKGSIPDRFSAQQFSDYHSELNMSSLELGDSALYFCASRLTTGRNEQFFGPGTRLTVL.

A remark on this clone: Its ends do not fully match the called genes, so a read error is possible. This chain's CDR3 is CASSLEGTGHNLFF. The CDR3 nucleotides read TGCGCCAGCAGCTTGGAAGGGACAGGGCATAATCTATTCTTC. This chain joins TRBV5-1 and TRBJ1-2, with 9 nucleotides matching TRBD1. The CDR3 extends over 14 amino acids. Germline V CDR1 and CDR2: SGHRS, YFSETQ. The whole variable domain, filled in from reference TRBV5-1 and TRBJ1-2, reads KAGVTQTPRYLIKTRGQQVTLSCSPISGHRSVSWYQQTPGQGLQFLFEYFSETQRNKGNFPGRFSGRQFSNSRSEMNVSTLELGDSALYLCASSLEGTGHNLFFGSGTRLTVV.

The V and J genes are TRBV7-9 and TRBJ2-7; 7 positions match TRBD1. Germline values: CDR1 SEHNR, CDR2 FQNEAQ (reference sequence). The CDR3 has 13 residues. The V segment lost 5 bases and the J segment 4 bases; nucleotides outside the gene matches: 5. CDR3: CASSVTGVYEQYF. The DNA for the CDR3 is TGTGCCAGCAGCGTTACAGGGGTATACGAGCAGTACTTC.

A few counts support this clone. The V and J genes are TRBV5-1 and TRBJ2-5; D is possibly TRBD2 (6 bases). The CDR3 runs 16 residues. Germline-derived CDR1 and CDR2 are SGHRS and YFSETQ. The germline V and J ends were trimmed by 4 bases and 0 bases, with 16 bases remaining between them. Here the CDR3 reads CASSHGFGDYQETQYF. The DNA for the CDR3 is TGCGCCAGCAGCCACGGCTTTGGGGACTACCAAGAGACCCAGTACTTC.

CDR3 region: CASSLREGPYEQYF. The CDR3 DNA sequence: TGTGCCAGCAGTTTACGGGAGGGCCCATACGAGCAGTACTTC. The gene calls are TRBV28 and TRBJ2-7; 8 bases agree with TRBD2. V lost 2 bases and J lost 4; bases outside the gene matches: 4. Germline lookup yields CDR1 MDHEN and CDR2 SYDVKM. The CDR3 has 14 amino acids.

The chain recombines TRBV11-2 with TRBJ2-5; 9 bases line up with TRBD2. Germline V lookup: CDR1 SGHAT, CDR2 FQNNGV. The CDR3 contains 15 residues. Losses at the gene ends were 1 base for V and 6 bases for J; bases not matched to a gene: 6. The CDR3 loop is CASSLVPGTSKTQYF. CDR3 nucleotides: TGTGCCAGCAGCTTAGTCCCCGGGACTAGCAAGACCCAGTACTTC.

V is TRBV9 and J is TRBJ2-1; 11 positions match TRBD2. Germline V CDR1 and CDR2: SGDLS, YYNGEE. The J segment lost 8 bases and the V segment lost 2 bases, leaving 6 bases of the junction unmatched. This CDR3 spans 15 amino acids. CDR3 amino acids: CASSVSGRAGDEQFF. DNA of the CDR3: TGTGCCAGCAGCGTTAGCGGGAGGGCCGGGGATGAGCAGTTCTTC.

This rearrangement joins TRBV5-1 to TRBJ2-7, with TRBD1 identical over 7 bases. V shed 3 bases, J shed 2 bases, and the junction held 2 bases outside the gene matches. CDR3 size: 13 residues. Germline V gene lookup returns CDR1 SGHRS and CDR2 YFSETQ. The CDR3 protein is CASSSGTAYEQYF. The DNA of the CDR3 is TGCGCCAGCAGCTCCGGGACAGCCTACGAGCAGTACTTC.

CDR3 amino acids: CASSNRDRDRYTF. In DNA, the CDR3 is TGTGCCAGCAGTAACCGGGACAGAGATCGCTACACCTTC. V is TRBV25-1 and J is TRBJ1-2, with 7 positions matching TRBD1. CDR3 length equals 13 residues. V lost 5 bases, J lost 9 bases, and 9 bases stayed unmatched. The germline gives CDR1 MGHDK, CDR2 SYGVNS.

In the case of this clone: The germline gene is not matched at one end of the junction; a read error may be the cause. This rearrangement joins TRBV6-5 to TRBJ1-2; TRBD1 agrees at 8 bases. Germline V gene lookup returns CDR1 MNHEY and CDR2 SVGAGI. The CDR3 is 13 amino acids. The CDR3 nucleotides are TGTGCCAGCAGTTACGGGGGGCCAGGGGGCCTTAATTTC. Its protein product is CASSYGGPGGLNF.

The V and J genes are TRBV4-1 and TRBJ1-3; no clear D gene. This CDR3 spans 14 amino acids. CDR1 is MGHRA, CDR2 YSYEKL, per germline. Trimming removed 0 bases at V and 0 bases at J, with 3 bases between. The CDR3 nucleotides read TGCGCCAGCAGCCAAGAGAGCTCTGGAAACACCATATATTTT. Translating gives CASSQESSGNTIYF.

V is TRBV27 and J is TRBJ1-5, with 8 nucleotides matching TRBD1. Per the germline V gene, CDR1 is MNHEY and CDR2 is SMNVEV (reference sequence). The junction had 6 bases not matched to a gene; V was cut back by 5 bases and J by 6 bases. The CDR3 loop spans 14 amino acids. The CDR3 sequence is CASSAGTGFQPQHF. CDR3 nucleotide sequence: TGTGCCAGCAGTGCAGGGACAGGTTTTCAGCCCCAGCATTTT.

This clone was detected once. The rearrangement links TRBV7-2 to TRBJ1-6; D perhaps matches TRBD1 (6 bases). Trimming pared 2 bases from V and 6 bases from J, leaving 14 bases between. The germline V gene has CDR1 SGHTA and CDR2 FQGNSA. The CDR3 covers 16 residues. The CDR3 is CASSLLGGASNSPLHF. DNA for the CDR3: TGTGCCAGCAGCTTATTAGGGGGGGCTAGTAATTCACCCCTCCACTTT.

This clone was counted once. The genes are TRBV5-1 and TRBJ1-3; 8 bases are a match to TRBD1. Germline loops: CDR1 SGHRS, CDR2 YFSETQ. CDR3 size: 15 residues. With 5 bases clipped from V and 0 bases from J, the junction kept 4 bases outside the gene matches. CDR3 amino acids: CASRSDRGSGNTIYF. In nucleotides, the CDR3 is TGCGCCAGCAGGTCCGACAGGGGCTCTGGAAACACCATATATTTT. The full variable domain, rest sourced from reference TRBV5-1 and TRBJ1-3, is KAGVTQTPRYLIKTRGQQVTLSCSPISGHRSVSWYQQTPGQGLQFLFEYFSETQRNKGNFPGRFSGRQFSNSRSEMNVSTLELGDSALYLCASRSDRGSGNTIYFGEGSWLTVV.

V gene TRBV27 combines with J gene TRBJ1-4; D might be TRBD1 (5 bases). With 2 bases removed from V and 5 bases from J, the gap between germline ends came to 12 bases. The germline V gene encodes CDR1 MNHEY and CDR2 SMNVEV (reference sequence). This CDR3 is built from 15 residues. This CDR3 reads CASSLGGSLNEKLFF. The CDR3 coding sequence is TGTGCCAGCAGTTTAGGGGGGTCCCTGAATGAAAAACTGTTTTTT.

This clone was found once. The gene calls are TRBV5-4 and TRBJ2-7, with D perhaps TRBD1 (6 bases). Trimming took 4 bases from V and 0 from J, leaving 14 bases between them. The CDR3 has 15 residues. Germline CDR1 reads SGHNT; CDR2 reads YYREEE (reference sequence). The CDR3 coding sequence is TGTGCCAGCAGCCAAAGTCAGGGGTCCTCCTACGAGCAGTACTTC. The encoded protein is CASSQSQGSSYEQYF.

The CDR3 loop is CASSYQKNTEAFF. CDR3 in DNA: TGTGCCAGCTCCTACCAGAAGAACACTGAAGCTTTCTTT. The chain is built from TRBV18 and TRBJ1-1; D ambiguous. CDR3 length equals 13 residues. Between the trimmed V and J ends, which lost 6 bases and 1 base, there was a span of 9 bases. Germline V gene lookup returns CDR1 KGHSH and CDR2 LQKENI.

J is TRBJ1-2 and V is TRBV18, with D hard to call. Germline V lookup: CDR1 KGHSH, CDR2 LQKENI. The CDR3 extends over 15 amino acids. V lost 5 bases and J lost 7, with 20 bases in between. CDR3: CASSGMGVKSGGYTF. The CDR3 nucleotides read TGTGCCAGCTCAGGGATGGGTGTTAAGTCGGGTGGCTACACCTTC. Filled out from reference TRBV18 and TRBJ1-2, the complete variable domain reads NAGVMQNPRHLVRRRGQEARLRCSPMKGHSHVYWYRQLPEEGLKFMVYLQKENIIDESGMPKERFSAEFPKEGPSILRIQQVVRGDSAAYFCASSGMGVKSGGYTFGSGTRLTVV.

CDR3 protein: CASSKSPPQHF. DNA of the CDR3: TGTGCCAGCAGCAAGTCCCCGCCCCAGCATTTT. The chain has TRBV21-1 and TRBJ1-5. TRBV21-1 is a pseudogene locus. This CDR3 region has 11 residues.

The genes are TRBV3-1 (or the pseudogene TRBV3-2) and TRBJ1-3; D might be TRBD1 (5 bases). V gave up 3 bases and J gave up 4 bases, with 10 bases separating them. Germline CDR1 and CDR2: LGHDT and YNNKEL (reference sequence). This CDR3 comprises 14 residues. DNA for the CDR3: TGTGCCAGCAGCCAGGAGGGACCGGGAAACACCATATATTTT. Amino acids: CASSQEGPGNTIYF.

This chain joins TRBV7-9 and TRBJ2-7, with a tentative D call TRBD2 (5 bases). Germline V gene sequence: CDR1 SEHNR, CDR2 FQNEAQ (reference sequence). The CDR3 loop spans 13 amino acids. Trimming pared 4 bases from V and 5 bases from J, leaving 12 bases between. DNA of the CDR3: TGTGCCAGCAGCTCCGTACTCGGGGACGAGCAGTACTTC. This encodes CASSSVLGDEQYF.

The chain links TRBV6-5 to TRBJ1-5; a weak D match, TRBD1 (5 bases). The ends were cut back, 4 bases at V and 7 bases at J, with 8 bases in the middle. The CDR3 spans 12 residues. CDR1 and CDR2 (germline): MNHEY, SVGAGI. CDR3 DNA: TGTGCCAGCAGTTCTGGGGGACAGCCCCAGCATTTT. Protein sequence: CASSSGGQPQHF.

The chain carries TRBV11-2 and TRBJ2-1; 7 bases agree with TRBD2. V lost 2 bases to trimming and J lost 5 bases; unmatched junction nucleotides: 3. The CDR3 is 14 residues long. Germline-derived CDR1 and CDR2 are SGHAT and FQNNGV. The CDR3 loop reads CASSLWEGHNEQFF. CDR3 nucleotide sequence: TGTGCCAGCAGCTTATGGGAGGGGCACAATGAGCAGTTCTTC.

The rearrangement joins TRBV11-3 to TRBJ1-4; D ambiguous. V was shortened by 1 base and J by 8 bases, with 11 bases between the two germline ends. This CDR3 spans 14 amino acids. Per germline, CDR1 SGHNT and CDR2 YENEEA. DNA for the CDR3: TGTGCCAGCAGCTTAGCTGCAGGTGGGGAAAAACTGTTTTTT. This encodes CASSLAAGGEKLFF. Using reference TRBV11-3 and TRBJ1-4 for the parts outside the CDR3, the full variable domain is EAGVVQSPRYKIIEKKQPVAFWCNPISGHNTLYWYLQNLGQGPELLIRYENEEAVDDSQLPKDRFSAERLKGVDSTLKIQPAELGDSAVYLCASSLAAGGEKLFFGSGTQLSVL.